One sample yielded the 9 T cell receptor beta chains listed below, sequenced in a study of T-cell memory formation after mild COVID-19. TCRdb redid the calling of the 5' RACE reads with MiXCR, one entry per CDR3 protein. The data show a few hundred thousand distinct CDR3 sequences, under 20% seen once. What was sequenced was PBMCs or a T cell subset sorted from them (not recorded which). These TCRs come from a man aged 18 to 35 who had mild COVID-19 (a few samples of this study predate the infection). Cell type and time point are not known.

V is TRBV2 and J is TRBJ1-1; D is unclear. The germline V gene has CDR1 SNHLY and CDR2 FYNNEI. V lost 8 bases to trimming and J lost 3 bases, with 10 bases between them. This CDR3 contains 12 residues. The CDR3 protein is CASDREHTEAFF. CDR3 coding DNA: TGTGCCAGCGACCGGGAGCACACTGAAGCTTTCTTT.

This chain uses TRBV7-8 with TRBJ1-2; D may be TRBD1 (6 bases). This CDR3 is built from 17 residues. V was shortened by 1 base and J by 2 bases, with 17 bases between the two germline ends. Germline V CDR1 and CDR2: SGHVS, FQNEAQ. CDR3 sequence (DNA): TGTGCCAGCAGCTTAGAGGTTAGGGACATAGGGAACTATGGCTACACCTTC. This gives the protein CASSLEVRDIGNYGYTF.

This chain uses TRBV6-6 with TRBJ1-4, with a weak D call TRBD1 (5 bases). This CDR3 region has 12 residues. Trimming shortened V by 8 bases and J by 7 bases, and 11 bases separated the two germline ends. CDR1 and CDR2 (germline): MNHNY, SVGAGI (reference sequence). The CDR3 DNA follows: TGTGCCAGCCTCCGCGGGGGTGAAAAACTGTTTTTT. It codes for CASLRGGEKLFF.

The rearrangement joins TRBV15 to TRBJ1-2; D call uncertain. This CDR3 is built from 15 residues. CDR1 and CDR2 (germline): LNHNV, YYDKDF (reference sequence). V was pared by 3 bases and J by 6 bases, with 17 bases between. CDR3 loop: CATSRAAGSPDGYTF. CDR3 in DNA: TGTGCCACCAGCAGGGCGGCCGGGAGTCCGGATGGCTACACCTTC.

The chain is built from TRBV20-1 and TRBJ2-5; maybe TRBD1 (6 bases). The ends were cut back, 2 bases at V and 2 bases at J, with 9 bases in the middle. The CDR3 has 13 residues. Germline V gene sequence: CDR1 DFQATT, CDR2 SNEGSKA (reference sequence). The CDR3 DNA is TGCAGTGCTAGACCGGGACAACAAGAGACCCAGTACTTC. Translation gives CSARPGQQETQYF.

The CDR3 protein is CASSESHAGELFF. CDR3 bases: TGTGCCAGCAGTGAATCGCACGCCGGGGAGCTGTTTTTT. The gene calls are TRBV25-1 and TRBJ2-2; D is uncertain. CDR3 length: 13 amino acids. V lost 1 base and J 6 bases, leaving 6 bases between the germline ends. CDR1 and CDR2 (germline): MGHDK, SYGVNS.

This clonotype has just a few counts. This rearrangement joins TRBV5-1 to TRBJ2-3, with D maybe TRBD2 (5 bases). The V end lost 0 bases, the J end lost 5 bases, and 22 bases lay between the germline ends. Germline V CDR1 and CDR2: SGHRS, YFSETQ. The CDR3 length is 18 residues. As DNA, the CDR3 is TGCGCCAGCAGCTTGGCCCCCAGTTTGGTTGTTGGAGGAGATACGCAGTATTTT. This codes for CASSLAPSLVVGGDTQYF.

The CDR3 sequence: CASSAVAGGPKFGSYNEQFF. The CDR3 DNA sequence: TGTGCCAGCAGCGCGGTAGCGGGGGGCCCTAAATTTGGCTCCTACAATGAGCAGTTCTTC. This chain joins TRBV7-9 and TRBJ2-1, with 10 bases aligning to TRBD2. This CDR3 contains 20 residues. In germline, CDR1 is SEHNR, CDR2 FQNEAQ (reference sequence). The V and J ends lost 5 bases and 0 bases, in that order; junction bases with no gene match: 16.

This clonotype was counted only a few times. The chain recombines TRBV3-1 with TRBJ2-5, with a possible D match to TRBD2 (5 bases). This CDR3 region has 14 residues. From germline, CDR1 is LGHDT and CDR2 YNNKEL (reference sequence). Deletions cut 7 bases from V and 5 bases from J, with 17 bases between. CDR3 sequence reads: CASTAGWTGETQYF. The CDR3 nucleotides read TGTGCCAGCACCGCCGGCTGGACGGGGGAGACCCAGTACTTC.